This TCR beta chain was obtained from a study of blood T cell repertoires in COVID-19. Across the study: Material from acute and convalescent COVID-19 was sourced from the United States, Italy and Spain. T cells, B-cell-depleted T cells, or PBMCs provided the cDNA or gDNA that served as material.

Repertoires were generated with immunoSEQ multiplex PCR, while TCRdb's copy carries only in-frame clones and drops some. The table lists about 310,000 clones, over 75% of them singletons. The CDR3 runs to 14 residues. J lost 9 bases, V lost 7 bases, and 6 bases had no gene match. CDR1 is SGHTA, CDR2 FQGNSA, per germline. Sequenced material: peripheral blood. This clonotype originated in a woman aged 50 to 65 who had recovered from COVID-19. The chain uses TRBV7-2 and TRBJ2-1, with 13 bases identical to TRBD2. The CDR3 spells CASKTSGRFGEQFF. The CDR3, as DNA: TGTGCCAGCAAGACTAGCGGGAGGTTCGGTGAGCAGTTCTTC.